This T cell receptor (beta chain) came from a study of metastatic and nonmetastatic thyroid tumors. Whole-study findings and limits: Benign nodules reportedly had significantly lower TCR beta diversity than malignant thyroid tumors in blood and tumor.

The sample holds many counts of this clone. Its antigen is not identified. Using MiXCR, TCRdb re-called clones from the PCR reads. The sample has more than 20,000 clones, roughly 13% seen once. Thyroid surgery was performed in patients who had received no treatment beforehand. The clonotype comes from a female donor with papillary thyroid cancer or a benign thyroid nodule (not recorded which). Some clones in this sample may be carry-over from other donors' samples. The sequenced material came from blood.

The CDR3 is CASSVEQYNSPLHF. CDR3 sequence (DNA): TGTGCCAGCAGCGTAGAACAGTATAATTCACCCCTCCACTTT. The chain recombines TRBV9 with TRBJ1-6; D is unresolved. With 0 bases removed from V and 4 bases from J, the gap between germline ends came to 5 bases. The length of the CDR3 is 14 residues. Germline lookup yields CDR1 SGDLS and CDR2 YYNGEE.